This TCR beta chain originates from a study of T cell responses to AZD1222 COVID-19 vaccine. Germline CDR1 is ENHRY and CDR2 is SYGVKD. CDR3 size: 15 residues. V was clipped by 0 bases and J by 6 bases, with 14 bases between them. General study results and limits: Among those given AZD1222, only six were seropositive at baseline. Donor demographics were predominantly white British with a female majority; clonal diversity may be underestimated. Spike-specific TCR breadth and depth went up after people got two AZD1222 doses.

TCRdb keeps only in-frame clones here, not all; method: immunoSEQ multiplex PCR. The repertoire has 140,000 or so clones, about 90% of them found once; the top ten carry about 7.5%. Notes on this clone: Its antigen is currently unknown.

The rearrangement uses TRBV10-3 and TRBJ1-1; D is undetermined. The input for sequencing was peripheral blood, taken 28 days after the second dose of the MenACWY control vaccine. The clonotype comes from an adult who received the MenACWY meningococcal vaccine as a control. CDR3 DNA: TGTGCCATCAGTGAGTCACGGCGGACCCGTGCTGAAGCTTTCTTT. Its translation: CAISESRRTRAEAFF.